Given below is one T cell receptor beta chain in context. These data belong to a study of blood T cell repertoires in COVID-19. Overall study context: COVID-19 samples collected from the United States, Italy and Spain covered acute and convalescent phases. From T cells, B-cell-depleted T cells, or PBMCs came the material, which was cDNA or gDNA.

Individuals aged roughly 18 to 95 years were recruited from about two dozen US areas. Two negative PCRs, clearance, or symptom resolution had been documented for recovered Cohort 3 donors. The repertoire was sequenced with immunoSEQ multiplex PCR; TCRdb's copy has only in-frame clones and lacks some. The table has approximately 290,000 clones, over 75% seen once. The V end was cut by 0 bases, the J end by 9 bases, with 9 bases between. Germline V lookup: CDR1 LGHDT, CDR2 YNNKEL (reference sequence). The CDR3 is made up of 13 amino acids. The specimen sequenced was PBMCs or T cells enriched from blood (not recorded which). This chain joins TRBV3-1 (or the pseudogene TRBV3-2) and TRBJ2-1; D unresolved. This TCR was recovered from a woman aged 25 to 45 who had recovered from COVID-19. CDR3 bases: TGTGCCAGCAGCCAAGATCTTGGCAGTGAGCAGTTCTTC. This gives the protein CASSQDLGSEQFF.